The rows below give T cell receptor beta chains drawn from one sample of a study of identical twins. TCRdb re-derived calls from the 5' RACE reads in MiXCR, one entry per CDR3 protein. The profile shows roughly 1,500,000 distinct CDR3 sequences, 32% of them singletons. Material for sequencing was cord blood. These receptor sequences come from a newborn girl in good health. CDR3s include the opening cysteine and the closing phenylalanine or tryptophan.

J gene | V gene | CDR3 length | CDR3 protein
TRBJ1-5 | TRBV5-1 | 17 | CASRLPGRMYSNQPQHF
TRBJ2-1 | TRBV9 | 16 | CASSVATGYIYNEQFF
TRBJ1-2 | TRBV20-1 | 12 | CSALDMPYGYTF
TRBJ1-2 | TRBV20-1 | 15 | CSARDVGAGRNGYTF
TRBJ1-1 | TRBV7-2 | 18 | CASSLVPTAVPMNTEAFF
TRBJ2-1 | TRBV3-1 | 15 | CASSPQGLVPNEQFF
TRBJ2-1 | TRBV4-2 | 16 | CASSAALAEKGNEQFF
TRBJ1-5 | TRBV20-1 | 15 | CSARAREYSNRPQHF
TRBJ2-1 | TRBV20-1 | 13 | CSVAGGDYNEQFF
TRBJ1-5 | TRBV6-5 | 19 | CASSYPLAGTGLFRQPQHF
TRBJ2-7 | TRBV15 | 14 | CATSTSGGVYEQYF